This TCR beta chain was documented in a study of shared clonotypes between healthy human individuals. Naive CD8 populations comprised CD45RO-negative cells positively selected for CCR7, excluding terminally differentiated effector memory CD45RA+ cells. Each donor was a Caucasian adult residing in Nashville, Tennessee. Over several immunoSEQ plates, each subset's genomic DNA was distributed in even portions. Assay: immunoSEQ multiplex PCR; the TCRdb copy retains only in-frame clones and omits some. The table shows over 750,000 clones, with about 96% occurring only once. V lost 1 base and J lost 0, with 14 bases in between. The CDR3 sequence is 17 residues long. CDR1 is SGDLS, CDR2 YYNGEE, per germline.

The J gene is TRBJ2-1, the V gene TRBV9, with D possibly being TRBD1 or TRBD2 (5 bases each). The specimen sequenced was naive CD8+ T cells sorted from blood. This sequence was found in a man aged 25-45 years in good health. The CDR3 reads CASSVNNPGSSYNEQFF. The CDR3 DNA reads as TGTGCCAGCAGCGTAAATAACCCAGGGAGCTCCTACAATGAGCAGTTCTTC.